The clone carrying this T cell receptor (beta chain) was seen just once. Antigen unknown. Produced via immunoSEQ multiplex PCR; TCRdb's table is partial and in-frame only. The sample consists of tens of thousands of clones, just over 90% of them appearing once. The sample originates from a study of T cell responses to AZD1222 COVID-19 vaccine. Study-wide findings and caveats: Clonal diversity may have been underestimated, and the donors were mostly white British, with more females than males. Receipt of two AZD1222 doses was followed by a rise in Spike-specific TCR breadth and depth.

The CDR3 has 15 amino acids. CDR1 and CDR2 (germline): MNHEY, SVGAGI. With V trimmed by 0 bases and J by 6 bases, 7 bases remained unmatched. The J gene is TRBJ2-7, the V gene TRBV6-5; 8 positions match TRBD1. Specimen: peripheral blood, collected on day 0 of MenACWY control vaccination. The source is an adult in good health. CDR3 coding DNA: TGTGCCAGCAGTTACTCGAGGACAGGGCCCCTCGAGCAGTACTTC. Protein sequence: CASSYSRTGPLEQYF.